This is a list of T cell receptor beta chains from one sample in a study of vaccination and CD4 T cells after COVID-19. No antigen has been identified for these receptors. Each CDR3 protein gets one entry after TCRdb re-called the PCR reads with MiXCR. The data contain about 4,500 distinct CDR3 sequences, approximately 48% of them seen just once; the ten biggest clones take up approximately 18%. The sample consisted of CD4+ T cells from blood, cultured in vitro. These receptors were taken from a human donor who had recovered from COVID-19. Each CDR3 is given with its conserved first and last residue. The D gene is left open where the match is weak. Size is stated for part of the rows, as once, few or many counts, or as a class when the clone is expanded.

D	size	J	V	CDR3	DNA
-	few	TRBJ1-1	TRBV6-1	CASSVRSNTEAFF	TGTGCCAGCAGTGTCCGGTCGAACACTGAAGCTTTCTTT
-	few	TRBJ1-2	TRBV20-1	CSAKGGGLGYGYTF	TGCAGTGCTAAAGGCGGGGGGCTTGGGTATGGCTACACCTTC
-	-	TRBJ1-5	TRBV28	CASSFPISNQPQHF	TGTGCCAGCAGTTTCCCGATTAGCAATCAGCCCCAGCATTTT
-	large	TRBJ1-2	TRBV19	CASSMGARGSVYGYTF	TGTGCCAGTAGTATGGGGGCGAGGGGCTCCGTCTATGGCTACACCTTC
-	-	TRBJ1-4	TRBV7-2	CASSPLPRDTEKLFF	TGTGCCAGCAGCCCTCTTCCCCGGGACACCGAAAAACTGTTTTTT
TRBD1	few	TRBJ1-6	TRBV7-2	CASSLTGGGQINSPLHF	TGTGCCAGCAGCTTAACGGGGGGGGGACAGATTAATTCACCCCTCCACTTT
TRBD1	medium-sized	TRBJ2-1	TRBV7-8	CASSPLGQSGQFF	TGTGCCAGCAGCCCCCTGGGACAGAGCGGGCAGTTCTTC
TRBD1	-	TRBJ2-7	TRBV6-1	CASSETGVPTYEQYF	TGTGCCAGCAGTGAGACAGGGGTCCCCACCTACGAGCAGTACTTC
-	-	TRBJ1-3	TRBV4-3	CASSPGGDFRDTIYF	TGCGCCAGCAGCCCGGGGGGGGACTTCAGGGACACCATATATTTT
TRBD1	-	TRBJ1-2	TRBV11-3	CASSFGQGDGYTF	TGTGCCAGCAGCTTCGGACAGGGGGATGGCTACACCTTC
TRBD1	few	TRBJ1-6	TRBV6-1	CASRGQGAYNSPLHF	TGTGCCAGCAGGGGACAGGGAGCCTATAATTCACCCCTCCACTTT
-	-	TRBJ2-7	TRBV6-1	CASSRAGFSSYEQYF	TGTGCCAGCAGCCGGGCCGGATTTAGCTCCTACGAGCAGTACTTC
TRBD2	-	TRBJ2-1	TRBV27	CASRGLAGGRGKGQFF	TGTGCCAGCAGGGGGCTAGCGGGAGGGCGTGGTAAGGGGCAGTTCTTC
-	-	TRBJ2-3	TRBV28	CASSLGTKRYSSDTQYF	TGTGCCAGCAGTTTGGGGACGAAGCGTTACAGTTCAGATACGCAGTATTTT
TRBD1	few	TRBJ1-2	TRBV7-8	CASSWDRGPNYGYTF	TGTGCCAGCAGCTGGGACAGGGGGCCGAACTATGGCTACACCTTC
-	once	TRBJ2-7	TRBV11-1	CASTTPPYEQYF	TGTGCCAGCACCACACCCCCCTACGAGCAGTACTTC
TRBD1	large	TRBJ1-2	TRBV7-2	CASSPRQGSGYTF	TGTGCCAGCAGCCCGAGACAGGGCAGTGGCTACACCTTC
-	-	TRBJ2-3	TRBV28	CASSLWEPDTQYF	TGTGCCAGCAGTTTATGGGAACCAGATACGCAGTATTTT
TRBD1	-	TRBJ1-2	TRBV5-4	CASSSQGVYGYTF	TGTGCCAGCAGCTCACAGGGGGTTTATGGCTACACCTTC
-	-	TRBJ2-3	TRBV19	CASSANILLSTDTQYF	TGTGCCAGTAGTGCCAATATCCTCCTTAGCACAGATACGCAGTATTTT
TRBD1	-	TRBJ2-3	TRBV4-3	CASSRGTDREDTQYF	TGCGCCAGCAGCCGAGGGACCGACAGGGAGGATACGCAGTATTTT
TRBD2	-	TRBJ2-2	TRBV5-4	CASSLVASGGTGELFF	TGTGCCAGCAGCTTGGTGGCTAGCGGGGGCACCGGGGAGCTGTTTTTT
-	-	TRBJ2-7	TRBV7-2	CASSLEGGGPYEQYF	TGTGCCAGCAGCTTAGAGGGGGGCGGTCCCTACGAGCAGTACTTC
-	few	TRBJ2-5	TRBV12-3/TRBV12-4	CASSLMPAGTQYF	TGTGCCAGCAGTTTAATGCCAGCGGGGACCCAGTACTTC
-	-	TRBJ1-1	TRBV6-4	CASSFPPVDTEAFF	TGTGCCAGCAGTTTTCCCCCGGTGGACACTGAAGCTTTCTTT
TRBD1	-	TRBJ2-4	TRBV2	CASSGEDRGSLYF	TGTGCCAGCAGCGGAGAGGACAGGGGCAGTTTGTACTTC
-	-	TRBJ1-1	TRBV6-1	CASSEEIGYTTEAFF	TGTGCCAGCAGTGAAGAAATTGGCTATACCACTGAAGCTTTCTTT